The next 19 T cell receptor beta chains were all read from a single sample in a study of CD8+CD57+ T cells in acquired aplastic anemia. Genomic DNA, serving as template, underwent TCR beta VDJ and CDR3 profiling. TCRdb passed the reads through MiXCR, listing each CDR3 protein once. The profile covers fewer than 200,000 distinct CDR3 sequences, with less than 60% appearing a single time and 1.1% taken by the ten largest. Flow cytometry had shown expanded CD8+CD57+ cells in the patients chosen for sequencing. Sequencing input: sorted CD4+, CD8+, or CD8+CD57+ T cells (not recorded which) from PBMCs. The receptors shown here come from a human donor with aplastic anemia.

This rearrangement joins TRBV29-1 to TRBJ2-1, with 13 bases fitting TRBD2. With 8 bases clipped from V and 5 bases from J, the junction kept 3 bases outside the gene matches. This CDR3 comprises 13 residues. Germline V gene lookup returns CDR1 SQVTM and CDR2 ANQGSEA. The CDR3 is CSSGLAGNNEQFF. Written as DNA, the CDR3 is TGCAGCTCGGGACTAGCGGGGAACAATGAGCAGTTCTTC.

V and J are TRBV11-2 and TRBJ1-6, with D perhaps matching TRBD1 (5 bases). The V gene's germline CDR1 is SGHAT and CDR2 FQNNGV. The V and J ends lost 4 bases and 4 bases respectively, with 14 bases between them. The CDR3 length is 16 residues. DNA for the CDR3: TGTGCCAGCAGCTATGGACAAGCGATGTATAATTCACCCCTCCACTTT. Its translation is CASSYGQAMYNSPLHF. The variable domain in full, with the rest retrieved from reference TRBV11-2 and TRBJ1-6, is EAGVAQSPRYKIIEKRQSVAFWCNPISGHATLYWYQQILGQGPKLLIQFQNNGVVDDSQLPKDRFSAERLKGVDSTLKIQPAKLEDSAVYLCASSYGQAMYNSPLHFGNGTRLTVT.

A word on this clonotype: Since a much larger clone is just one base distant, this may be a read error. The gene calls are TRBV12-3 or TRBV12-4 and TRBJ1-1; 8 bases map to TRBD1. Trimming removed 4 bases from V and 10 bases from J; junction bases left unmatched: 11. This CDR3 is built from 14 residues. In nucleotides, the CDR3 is TGTGCCAGCAGTTCGATACGGGACAGGAGTGCAGCTTTCTTT. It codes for CASSSIRDRSAAFF.

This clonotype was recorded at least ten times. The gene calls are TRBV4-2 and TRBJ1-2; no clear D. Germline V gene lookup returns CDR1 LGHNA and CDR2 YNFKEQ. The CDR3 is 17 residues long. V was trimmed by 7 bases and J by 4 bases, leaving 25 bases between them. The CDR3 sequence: CASTDSDFLGTVYGYTF. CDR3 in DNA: TGTGCCAGCACCGATTCTGATTTTTTAGGAACGGTCTATGGCTACACCTTC.

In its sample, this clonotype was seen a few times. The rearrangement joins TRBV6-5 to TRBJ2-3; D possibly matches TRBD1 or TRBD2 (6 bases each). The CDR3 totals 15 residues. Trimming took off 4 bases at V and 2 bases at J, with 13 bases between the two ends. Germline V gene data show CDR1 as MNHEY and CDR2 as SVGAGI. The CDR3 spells CASSSWGAFTDTQYF. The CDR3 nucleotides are TGTGCCAGCAGTTCGTGGGGGGCCTTCACAGATACGCAGTATTTT.

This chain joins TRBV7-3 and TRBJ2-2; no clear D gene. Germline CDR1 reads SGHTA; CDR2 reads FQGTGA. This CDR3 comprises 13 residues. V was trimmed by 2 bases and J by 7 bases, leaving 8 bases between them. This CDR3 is CASSLAADGELFF. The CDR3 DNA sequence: TGTGCCAGCAGCTTAGCGGCCGACGGGGAGCTGTTTTTT.

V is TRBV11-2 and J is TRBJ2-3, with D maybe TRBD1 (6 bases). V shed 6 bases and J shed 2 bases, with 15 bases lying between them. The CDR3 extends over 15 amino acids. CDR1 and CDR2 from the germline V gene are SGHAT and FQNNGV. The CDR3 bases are TGTGCCAGCAGGGCGACAGGATTTAACACAGATACGCAGTATTTT. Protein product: CASRATGFNTDTQYF. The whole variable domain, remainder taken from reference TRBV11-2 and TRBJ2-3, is EAGVAQSPRYKIIEKRQSVAFWCNPISGHATLYWYQQILGQGPKLLIQFQNNGVVDDSQLPKDRFSAERLKGVDSTLKIQPAKLEDSAVYLCASRATGFNTDTQYFGPGTRLTVL.

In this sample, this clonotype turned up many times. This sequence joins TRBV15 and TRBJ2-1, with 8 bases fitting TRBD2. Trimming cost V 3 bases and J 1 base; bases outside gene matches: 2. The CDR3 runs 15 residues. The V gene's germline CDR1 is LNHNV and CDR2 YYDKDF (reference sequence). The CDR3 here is CATSSERGSYNEQFF. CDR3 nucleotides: TGTGCCACCAGCAGCGAGCGGGGGTCCTACAATGAGCAGTTCTTC.

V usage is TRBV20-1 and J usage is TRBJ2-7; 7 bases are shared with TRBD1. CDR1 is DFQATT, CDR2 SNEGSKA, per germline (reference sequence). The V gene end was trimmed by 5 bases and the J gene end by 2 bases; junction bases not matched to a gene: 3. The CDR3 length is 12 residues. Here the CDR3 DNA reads TGCAGTGCTCGGGACAGAACCTACGAGCAGTACTTC. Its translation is CSARDRTYEQYF.

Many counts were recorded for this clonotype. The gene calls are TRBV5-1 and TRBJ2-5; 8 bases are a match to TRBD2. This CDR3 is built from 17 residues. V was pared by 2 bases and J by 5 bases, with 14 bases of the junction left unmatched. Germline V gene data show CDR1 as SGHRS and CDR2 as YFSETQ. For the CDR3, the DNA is TGCGCCAGCAGCTTCGGATTAGCGGGGCCCGAAGGGGAGACCCAGTACTTC. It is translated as CASSFGLAGPEGETQYF.

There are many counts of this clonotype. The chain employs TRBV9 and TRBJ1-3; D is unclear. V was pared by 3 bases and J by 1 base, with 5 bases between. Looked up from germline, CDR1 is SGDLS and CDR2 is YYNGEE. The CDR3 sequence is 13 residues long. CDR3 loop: CASSELSGNTIYF. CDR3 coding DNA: TGTGCCAGCAGCGAGCTTTCTGGAAACACCATATATTTT.

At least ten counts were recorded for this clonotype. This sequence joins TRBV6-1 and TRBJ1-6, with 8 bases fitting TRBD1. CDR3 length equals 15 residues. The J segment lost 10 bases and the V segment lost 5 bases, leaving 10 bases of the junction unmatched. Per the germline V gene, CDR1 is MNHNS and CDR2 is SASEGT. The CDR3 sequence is CASSPDRAWGSPLHF. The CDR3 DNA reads TGTGCCAGCAGTCCGGACAGGGCGTGGGGGTCACCCCTCCACTTT.

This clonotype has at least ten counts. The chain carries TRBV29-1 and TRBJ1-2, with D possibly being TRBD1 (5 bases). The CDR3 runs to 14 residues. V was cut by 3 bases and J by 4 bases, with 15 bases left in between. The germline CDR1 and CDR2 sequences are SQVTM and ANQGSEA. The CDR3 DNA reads TGCAGCGTTGAGGCGACTGGGACGGCCTATGGCTACACCTTC. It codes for CSVEATGTAYGYTF.

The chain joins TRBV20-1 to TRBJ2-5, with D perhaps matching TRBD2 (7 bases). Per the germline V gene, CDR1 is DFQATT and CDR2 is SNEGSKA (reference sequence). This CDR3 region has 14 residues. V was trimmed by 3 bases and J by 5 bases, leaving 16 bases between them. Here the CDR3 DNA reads TGCAGTGCTAGGGGTGGGGGGGCCCGGGAGACCCAGTACTTC. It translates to CSARGGGARETQYF.

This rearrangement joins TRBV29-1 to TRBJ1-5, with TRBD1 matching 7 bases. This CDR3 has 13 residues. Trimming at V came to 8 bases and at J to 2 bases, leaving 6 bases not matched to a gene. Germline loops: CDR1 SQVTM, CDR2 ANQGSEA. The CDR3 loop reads CSLGGQGNQPQHF. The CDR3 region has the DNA TGCAGCTTGGGAGGACAGGGCAATCAGCCCCAGCATTTT.

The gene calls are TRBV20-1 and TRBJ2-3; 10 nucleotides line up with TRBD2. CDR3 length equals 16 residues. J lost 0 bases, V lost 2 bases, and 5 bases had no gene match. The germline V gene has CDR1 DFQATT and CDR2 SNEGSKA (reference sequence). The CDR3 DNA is TGCAGTGCTAGACTAGCGGGAGTTCTTAGCACAGATACGCAGTATTTT. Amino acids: CSARLAGVLSTDTQYF.

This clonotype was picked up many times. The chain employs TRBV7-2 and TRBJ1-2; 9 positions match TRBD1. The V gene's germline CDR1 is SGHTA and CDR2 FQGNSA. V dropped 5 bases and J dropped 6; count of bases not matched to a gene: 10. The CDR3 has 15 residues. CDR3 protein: CASSPQTGQGNGYTF. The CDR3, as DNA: TGTGCCAGCAGCCCCCAGACGGGACAGGGCAATGGCTACACCTTC.

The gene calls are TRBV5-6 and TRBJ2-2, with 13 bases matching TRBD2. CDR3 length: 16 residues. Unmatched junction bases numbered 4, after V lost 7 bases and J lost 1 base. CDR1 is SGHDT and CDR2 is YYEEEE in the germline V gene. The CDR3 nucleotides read TGTGCCAGCTCGGGACTAGCGGGAATGAACACCGGGGAGCTGTTTTTT. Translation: CASSGLAGMNTGELFF.

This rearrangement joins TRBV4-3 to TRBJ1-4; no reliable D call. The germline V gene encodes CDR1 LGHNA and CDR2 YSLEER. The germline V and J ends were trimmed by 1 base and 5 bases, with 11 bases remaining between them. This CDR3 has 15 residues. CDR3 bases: TGCGCCAGCAGCCAAGGCGGTCAGCTAAATGAAAAACTGTTTTTT. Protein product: CASSQGGQLNEKLFF.